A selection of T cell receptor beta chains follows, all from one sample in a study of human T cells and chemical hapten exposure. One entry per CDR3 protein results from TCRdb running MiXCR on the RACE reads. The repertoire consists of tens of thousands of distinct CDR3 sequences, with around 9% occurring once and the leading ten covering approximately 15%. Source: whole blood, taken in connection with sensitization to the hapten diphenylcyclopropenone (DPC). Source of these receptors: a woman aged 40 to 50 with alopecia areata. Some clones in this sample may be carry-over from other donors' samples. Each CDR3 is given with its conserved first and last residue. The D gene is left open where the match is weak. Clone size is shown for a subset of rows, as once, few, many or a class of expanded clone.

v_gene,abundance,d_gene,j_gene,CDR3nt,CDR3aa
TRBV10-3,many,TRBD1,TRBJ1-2,TGTGCCATCAGTGAGAACCAGGGGGCTGGCTATGGCTACACCTTC,CAISENQGAGYGYTF
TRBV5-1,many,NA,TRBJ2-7,TGCGCCAGCAGCTTGTCTCAAGTCCGCGAGCAGTACTTC,CASSLSQVREQYF
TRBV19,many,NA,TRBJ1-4,TGTGCCAGTAGTAGGCGACAGCCAACTAATGAAAAACTGTTTTTT,CASSRRQPTNEKLFF
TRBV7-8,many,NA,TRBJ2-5,TGTGCCAGCAGCTTAGCGGGGGGTGTCCAAGAGACCCAGTACTTC,CASSLAGGVQETQYF
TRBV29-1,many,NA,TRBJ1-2,TGCAGCGTTGTTCGAGAAGACTCCTATGGCTACACCTTC,CSVVREDSYGYTF
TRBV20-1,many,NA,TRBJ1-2,TGCAGTGCTAGGGGACTGGGAGGTGGCTACACCTTC,CSARGLGGGYTF
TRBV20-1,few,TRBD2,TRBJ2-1,TGCAGTGCTAGAGATATCCCCAGCGGGGGAGGTAATGAGCAGTTCTTC,CSARDIPSGGGNEQFF
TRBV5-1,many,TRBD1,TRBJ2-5,TGCGCCAGCAGTCTTCAGGGGGCCGAGGAGACCCAGTACTTC,CASSLQGAEETQYF
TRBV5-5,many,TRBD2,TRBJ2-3,TGTGCCAGCAGCGCGGGGGGGACCGACACAGATACGCAGTATTTT,CASSAGGTDTDTQYF
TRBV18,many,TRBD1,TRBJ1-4,TGTGCCAGCTCACCAGGGACAGATGAAAAACTGTTTTTT,CASSPGTDEKLFF
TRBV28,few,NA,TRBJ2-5,TGTGCCAGCAGCCCGGGACTGGGACTTGTGCAGACCCAGTACTTC,CASSPGLGLVQTQYF
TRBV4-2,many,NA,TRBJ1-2,TGTGCCAGCAGCCAAGATATCGGACCGCAAGTCTATGGCTACACCTTC,CASSQDIGPQVYGYTF
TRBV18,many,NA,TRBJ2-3,TGTGCCAGCTCACCCCTGGGGGGAGCGCCAGGCACAGATACGCAGTATTTT,CASSPLGGAPGTDTQYF
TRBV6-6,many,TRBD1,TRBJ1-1,TGTGCCAGCAGTTACGGCAGCCTAGGGACAGGGCGGATGAACACTGAAGCTTTCTTT,CASSYGSLGTGRMNTEAFF
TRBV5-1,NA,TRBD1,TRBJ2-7,TGCGCCAGCAGCTTGGCGGGGGGACAGGGCTACGAGCAGTACTTC,CASSLAGGQGYEQYF
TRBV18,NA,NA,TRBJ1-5,TGTGCCAGCTCAACAGGGAGCAATCAGCCCCAGCATTTT,CASSTGSNQPQHF
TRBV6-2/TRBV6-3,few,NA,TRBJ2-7,TGTGCCAGCAGTCGGGGTAACCCTCTGCGGGAGCAGTACTTC,CASSRGNPLREQYF
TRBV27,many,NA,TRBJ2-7,TGTGCCAGCAGTTTTTTAGGCCGCCACTACGAGCAGTACTTC,CASSFLGRHYEQYF
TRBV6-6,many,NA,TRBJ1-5,TGTGCCAGCAGTTACTCGGCGGACACGATCAGCCCCCAGCATTTT,CASSYSADTISPQHF
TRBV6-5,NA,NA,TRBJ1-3,TGTGCCAGCAGGCAAGGGAGCGGAAACACCATATATTTT,CASRQGSGNTIYF
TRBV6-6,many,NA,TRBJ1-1,TGTGCCAGCAGTGGCGCTTATCAGGACACTGAAGCTTTCTTT,CASSGAYQDTEAFF
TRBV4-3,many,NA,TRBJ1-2,TGCGCCAGCAGCCAAGATGCCCCGGCAGACAGGATTACCTCCTATGGCTACACCTTC,CASSQDAPADRITSYGYTF
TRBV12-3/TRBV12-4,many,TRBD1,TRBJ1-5,TGTGCCAGCAGTGAGGACAGGGGTAGCAATCAGCCCCAGCATTTT,CASSEDRGSNQPQHF
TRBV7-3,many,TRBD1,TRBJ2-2,TGTGCCAGCAGGTTGACAGGGGGTGACGGGGAGCTGTTTTTT,CASRLTGGDGELFF
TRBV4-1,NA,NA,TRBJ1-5,TGCGCCAGCAGCCAATGGCGTGGGGAGCCCCAGCATTTT,CASSQWRGEPQHF
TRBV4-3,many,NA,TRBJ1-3,TGCGCCAGCAGCCAAGATCTAATCACCTCTGGAAACACCATATATTTT,CASSQDLITSGNTIYF
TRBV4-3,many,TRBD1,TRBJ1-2,TGCGCCAGCAGCCAAACTCAGGGGGCAGAGGGCTACACCTTC,CASSQTQGAEGYTF
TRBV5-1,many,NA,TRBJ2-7,TGCGCCAGGGGTAAGCCGCACCCAAGCGTGTACGAGCAGTACTTC,CARGKPHPSVYEQYF
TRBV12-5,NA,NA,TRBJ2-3,TGTGCTAGTGGTTTGAGTGTGGGGGCAGGGCTCACAGATACGCAGTATTTT,CASGLSVGAGLTDTQYF
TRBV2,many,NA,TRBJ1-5,TGTGCCAGCAGGGACCCGACGGGGCCTGGGCCCCAGCATTTT,CASRDPTGPGPQHF
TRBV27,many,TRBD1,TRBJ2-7,TGTGCCAGCAGTTTAAGGGGACAGAGCTACGAGCAGTACTTC,CASSLRGQSYEQYF
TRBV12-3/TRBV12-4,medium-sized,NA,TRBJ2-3,TGTGCCAGCAGTTTAGCTTACGGGACGAGGGATACGCAGTATTTT,CASSLAYGTRDTQYF
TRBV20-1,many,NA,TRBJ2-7,TGCAGTGCTGGACATAGTACCGGGTACGAGCAGTACTTC,CSAGHSTGYEQYF
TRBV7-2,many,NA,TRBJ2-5,TGTGCCAGCAGCTCCCGCGGGGCTTACCAAGAGACCCAGTACTTC,CASSSRGAYQETQYF
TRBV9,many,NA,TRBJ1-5,TGTGCCAGCAGCGTAGAGGACAGAGGGGGGCCCCAGCATTTT,CASSVEDRGGPQHF
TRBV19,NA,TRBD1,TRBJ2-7,TGTGCCAGTAGTGCTGACAGGGCAATTTCCCACGAGCAGTACTTC,CASSADRAISHEQYF
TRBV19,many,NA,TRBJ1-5,TGTGCCAGTAGTTTAGCCGGGGCAGCAAATCAGCCCCAGCATTTT,CASSLAGAANQPQHF
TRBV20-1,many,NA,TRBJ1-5,TGCAGTGCCAGAGGGCAGACGGAGATCCAGCCCCAGCATTTT,CSARGQTEIQPQHF
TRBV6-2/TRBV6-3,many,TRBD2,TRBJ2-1,TGTGCCAGCAGTCCTAGCGGGGCTCGGAACAATGAGCAGTTCTTC,CASSPSGARNNEQFF
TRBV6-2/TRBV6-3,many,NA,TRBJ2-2,TGTGCCAGCAGACGACAGGAGACGAACACCGGGGAGCTGTTTTTT,CASRRQETNTGELFF
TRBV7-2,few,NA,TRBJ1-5,TGTGCCAGCAGCCCGGGTCACCCTCATAGCAATCAGCCCCAGCATTTT,CASSPGHPHSNQPQHF
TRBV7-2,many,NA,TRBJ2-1,TGTGCCAGCAGCTTAAACCCGAGCACGGGCGGGCAGTTCTTC,CASSLNPSTGGQFF
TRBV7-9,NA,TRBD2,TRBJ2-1,TGTGCCAGCAGCTTTGGGACGGCCTTAGCCGGGGGGAATGAGCAGTTCTTC,CASSFGTALAGGNEQFF
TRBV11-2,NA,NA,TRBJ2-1,TGTGCCAGCAGCTTAGGAACTACAGCCTACAATGAGCAGTTCTTC,CASSLGTTAYNEQFF
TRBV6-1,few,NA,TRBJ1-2,TGTGCCAGCAGTGAAGCGAGTGGCTACACCTTC,CASSEASGYTF
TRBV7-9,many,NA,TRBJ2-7,TGTGCCAGCAGCTTACCTCGGCAGACTAAGTCCTACGAGCAGTACTTC,CASSLPRQTKSYEQYF
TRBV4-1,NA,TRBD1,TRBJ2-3,TGCGCCAGCAGCCTACCGGGACAGGGGAGCACAGATACGCAGTATTTT,CASSLPGQGSTDTQYF
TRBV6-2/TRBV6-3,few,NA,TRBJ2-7,TGTGCCAGCAGTTCCCCCCACCTCTCCTACGAGCAGTACTTC,CASSSPHLSYEQYF
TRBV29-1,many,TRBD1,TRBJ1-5,TGCAGCGTTTCAACCGGGACAGATAATCAGCCCCAGCATTTT,CSVSTGTDNQPQHF
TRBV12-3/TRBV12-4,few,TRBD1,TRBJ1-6,TGTGCCAGCAGCAGGGAGACAGGGGGTGGCTCACCCCTCCACTTT,CASSRETGGGSPLHF
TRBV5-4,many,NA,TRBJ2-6,TGTGCCAGCAGCTTGATCGGGCGGCAGGGAGCGCTCGGGGCCAACGTCCTGACTTTC,CASSLIGRQGALGANVLTF
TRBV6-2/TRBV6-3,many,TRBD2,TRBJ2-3,TGTGCCAGCAGAGGGGACTACATCCGAGATACGCAGTATTTT,CASRGDYIRDTQYF